The clone carrying this T cell receptor (beta chain) was seen a few times. Its antigen remains unidentified. These data are taken from a study of T cells in Graves' hyperthyroidism and ophthalmopathy. Findings and caveats of the study: The model predicted ophthalmopathy a median around seven months before onset.

The CDR3 runs to 13 residues. Germline V lookup: CDR1 SGDLS, CDR2 YYNGEE. Trimming stripped 9 bases from V and 7 bases from J, with 16 bases between. Regions amplified from RNA transcripts were the TCR beta CDR3 regions. TCR CDR3 underwent first-round RT-PCR with the HTBI primer set. Via MiXCR, TCRdb re-called the multiplex PCR reads, giving one row per CDR3 protein. The sample lists more than 500,000 distinct CDR3 sequences, over 35% seen once, with around 44% in the top ten. The clonotype was recovered from an adult woman with Graves' disease, either hyperthyroidism or ophthalmopathy (not recorded which). The sample consisted of peripheral blood or thyroid tissue (not recorded which). The chain joins TRBV9 to TRBJ2-2, with D perhaps TRBD2 (6 bases). The CDR3 loop reads CAIPRRDIGELFF. The CDR3 nucleotides read TGTGCCATACCCCGGCGGGATATCGGGGAGCTGTTTTTT.